A selection of T cell receptor beta chains follows, all from one sample in a study of technical replicates of blood from a handful of donors. Sequencing was performed with immunoSEQ multiplex PCR; in TCRdb, only in-frame clones are kept and a portion is missing. The data show approximately 87,000 clones, 90% to 95% seen once. The specimen sequenced was T cells isolated from PBMCs. The receptors shown here come from a human donor in good health. The CDR3 runs from the conserved cysteine through the conserved F or W. A D gene is named only where the DNA matches it firmly. Not every row has a clone size; where given, it reads once, few, many or a size class.

CDR3: CSVAMARGPYNEQFF
DNA: TGCAGCGTTGCTATGGCCCGGGGTCCCTACAATGAGCAGTTCTTC
V: TRBV29-1
size: few
D: .
J: TRBJ2-1

CDR3: CASSSTSGWGNTIYF
DNA: TGTGCCAGCAGCTCTACCTCAGGCTGGGGAAACACCATATATTTT
V: TRBV11-2
size: .
D: .
J: TRBJ1-3

CDR3: CASSLLPSSYEQYF
DNA: TGTGCCAGCAGCTTACTGCCCAGCTCCTACGAGCAGTACTTC
V: TRBV7-9
size: .
D: .
J: TRBJ2-7

CDR3: CASSSETGTNYGYTF
DNA: TGCGCCAGCAGCTCTGAGACCGGGACTAACTATGGCTACACCTTC
V: TRBV5-1
size: .
D: .
J: TRBJ1-2

CDR3: CASSPRWDRGSDTQYF
DNA: TGTGCCAGCAGCCCCAGGTGGGACAGGGGGTCCGATACGCAGTATTTT
V: TRBV11-2
size: .
D: TRBD1
J: TRBJ2-3

CDR3: CASSYSNQPQHF
DNA: TGTGCCAGTAGTTATAGCAATCAGCCCCAGCATTTT
V: TRBV19
size: .
D: .
J: TRBJ1-5

CDR3: CASSSPPQVNYGYTF
DNA: TGTGCCAGCAGTTCGCCCCCACAGGTTAACTATGGCTACACCTTC
V: TRBV28
size: .
D: .
J: TRBJ1-2

CDR3: CATRLQGAPEQFF
DNA: TGTGCCACCCGGCTACAGGGGGCGCCTGAGCAGTTCTTC
V: TRBV6-5
size: .
D: TRBD1
J: TRBJ2-1

CDR3: CSVENPLVTWQFF
DNA: TGCAGCGTGGAAAACCCACTAGTCACTTGGCAGTTCTTC
V: TRBV29-1
size: .
D: .
J: TRBJ2-1

CDR3: CASSLGRVAGYTF
DNA: TGTGCCAGCAGCTTGGGCAGGGTTGCTGGCTACACCTTC
V: TRBV5-6
size: .
D: .
J: TRBJ1-2

CDR3: CASSSDRGRPGNTIYF
DNA: TGTGCCAGCAGCTCTGACAGGGGCCGGCCCGGAAACACCATATATTTT
V: TRBV7-9
size: .
D: TRBD1
J: TRBJ1-3

CDR3: CASSQGQGEDTQYF
DNA: TGCGCCAGCAGCCAGGGACAGGGAGAAGATACGCAGTATTTT
V: TRBV5-1
size: .
D: TRBD1
J: TRBJ2-3

CDR3: CASSHKRGSNQPQHF
DNA: TGTGCCAGCAGTCACAAGCGGGGTAGCAATCAGCCCCAGCATTTT
V: TRBV2
size: .
D: .
J: TRBJ1-5

CDR3: CASSTGTSRPAGELFF
DNA: TGTGCCAGCAGCACCGGGACTAGTCGCCCCGCCGGGGAGCTGTTTTTT
V: TRBV5-4
size: .
D: TRBD2
J: TRBJ2-2

CDR3: CASSLPGFRSGELFF
DNA: TGTGCCAGCAGTTTACCAGGGTTCAGGTCCGGGGAGCTGTTTTTT
V: TRBV28
size: .
D: .
J: TRBJ2-2

CDR3: CATNEGQGAMTGELFF
DNA: TGTGCCACCAACGAGGGACAGGGGGCAATGACCGGGGAGCTGTTTTTT
V: TRBV10-3
size: .
D: TRBD1
J: TRBJ2-2

CDR3: CASSQSTETQYF
DNA: TGTGCCAGCTCACAGAGTACGGAGACCCAGTACTTC
V: TRBV18
size: .
D: .
J: TRBJ2-5

CDR3: CASRLRGLQFF
DNA: TGTGCCAGCAGGTTACGAGGTTTGCAGTTCTTC
V: TRBV27
size: .
D: .
J: TRBJ2-1

CDR3: CASSNTGGNQPQHF
DNA: TGTGCCAGCAGTAACACAGGGGGGAATCAGCCCCAGCATTTT
V: TRBV6-6
size: .
D: TRBD1
J: TRBJ1-5

CDR3: CASSESSRGATDTQYF
DNA: TGCGCCAGCAGTGAGTCATCTCGTGGGGCCACAGATACGCAGTATTTT
V: TRBV10-1
size: .
D: .
J: TRBJ2-3

CDR3: CASSGTGFSYTF
DNA: TGTGCCAGCAGCGGGACAGGGTTTAGCTACACCTTC
V: TRBV11-2
size: .
D: TRBD1
J: TRBJ1-2

CDR3: CASLQTSGGQETQYF
DNA: TGCGCCAGCCTGCAAACTAGCGGGGGGCAAGAGACCCAGTACTTC
V: TRBV5-1
size: .
D: TRBD2
J: TRBJ2-5

CDR3: CASSSRAIGQGTPSYEQYF
DNA: TGTGCCAGCAGCTCTAGGGCGATAGGACAGGGCACCCCCAGCTACGAGCAGTACTTC
V: TRBV7-9
size: .
D: TRBD1
J: TRBJ2-7

CDR3: CASSFATGNTEAFF
DNA: TGCGCCAGCAGCTTTGCGACAGGGAATACTGAAGCTTTCTTT
V: TRBV5-1
size: .
D: TRBD1
J: TRBJ1-1

CDR3: CASSLGFRGKNTEAFF
DNA: TGCGCCAGCAGCTTGGGTTTCCGGGGAAAGAACACTGAAGCTTTCTTT
V: TRBV5-1
size: .
D: .
J: TRBJ1-1

CDR3: CASSRLTGQLYNEQFF
DNA: TGCGCCAGCAGCCGTTTAACGGGACAGCTATACAATGAGCAGTTCTTC
V: TRBV5-1
size: .
D: TRBD1
J: TRBJ2-1

CDR3: CASSFFSYGYTF
DNA: TGTGCCAGCAGTTTCTTTAGTTATGGCTACACCTTC
V: TRBV28
size: .
D: .
J: TRBJ1-2

CDR3: CASSLDRGANSPLHF
DNA: TGTGCCAGCAGTTTAGACAGGGGCGCTAATTCACCCCTCCACTTT
V: TRBV2
size: .
D: TRBD1
J: TRBJ1-6

CDR3: CASSLQGSSYNEQFF
DNA: TGCGCCAGCAGCTTACAGGGAAGCTCCTACAATGAGCAGTTCTTC
V: TRBV5-1
size: once
D: .
J: TRBJ2-1

CDR3: CASSVYRDRGNHSPLHF
DNA: TGTGCCAGCAGCGTCTACCGGGACAGGGGTAATCATTCACCCCTCCACTTT
V: TRBV11-3
size: .
D: TRBD1
J: TRBJ1-6

CDR3: CAWSHRGSHTGELFF
DNA: TGTGCCTGGAGTCACAGGGGGTCCCACACCGGGGAGCTGTTTTTT
V: TRBV30
size: .
D: TRBD1
J: TRBJ2-2